This T cell receptor beta chain emerged from a study of CD8 T cells in Susac syndrome. CDR1 and CDR2 (germline): MDHEN, SYDVKM. The CDR3 is 14 residues long. Trimming left V 4 bases short and J 6 bases short, with 15 bases between. With random hexamers, 0.5 to 1 ug RNA was reverse transcribed. TCRdb called the immunoSEQ multiplex PCR reads again in MiXCR, with one record for every CDR3 protein. The table shows some 140,000 distinct CDR3 sequences, with more than 85% occurring only once. The sequence derives from a human donor with Susac syndrome. The sequenced material came from CD8+ T cells from PBMCs. The chain is built from TRBV28 and TRBJ1-1; D gene unclear. The CDR3 loop is CASSYQSGIAEAFF. CDR3 sequence (DNA): TGTGCCAGCAGTTACCAGTCAGGCATCGCTGAAGCTTTCTTT.